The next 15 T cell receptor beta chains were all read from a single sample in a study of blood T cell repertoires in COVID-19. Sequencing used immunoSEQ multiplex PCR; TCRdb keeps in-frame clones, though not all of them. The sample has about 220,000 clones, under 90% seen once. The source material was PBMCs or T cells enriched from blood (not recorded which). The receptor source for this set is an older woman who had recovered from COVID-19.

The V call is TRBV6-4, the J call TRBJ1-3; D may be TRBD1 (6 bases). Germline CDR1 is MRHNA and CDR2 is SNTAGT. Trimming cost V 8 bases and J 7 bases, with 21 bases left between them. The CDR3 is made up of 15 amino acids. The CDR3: CASPPYEQGGNTIYF. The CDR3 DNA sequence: TGTGCCAGCCCACCGTATGAACAGGGAGGGAACACCATATATTTT.

This CDR3 is CASRLPQAEQFF. The CDR3 region has the DNA TGTGCCAGCAGACTTCCCCAGGCCGAGCAGTTCTTC. The rearrangement uses TRBV12-3 or TRBV12-4 and TRBJ2-1; D gene unclear. There are 12 residues in the CDR3. V was pared by 6 bases and J by 10 bases, with 13 bases between.

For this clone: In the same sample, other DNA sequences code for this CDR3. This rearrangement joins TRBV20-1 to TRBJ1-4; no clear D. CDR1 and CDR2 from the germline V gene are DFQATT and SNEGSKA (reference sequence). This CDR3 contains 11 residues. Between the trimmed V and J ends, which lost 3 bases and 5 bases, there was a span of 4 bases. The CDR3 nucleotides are TGCAGTGCTAGTCTGAATGAAAAACTGTTTTTT. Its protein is CSASLNEKLFF.

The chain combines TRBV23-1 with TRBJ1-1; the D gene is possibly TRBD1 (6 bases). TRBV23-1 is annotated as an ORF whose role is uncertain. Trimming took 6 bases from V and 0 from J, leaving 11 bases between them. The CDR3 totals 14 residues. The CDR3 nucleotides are TGCGCCAGCAGGCTAAACAGGGTGAACACTGAAGCTTTCTTT. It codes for CASRLNRVNTEAFF.

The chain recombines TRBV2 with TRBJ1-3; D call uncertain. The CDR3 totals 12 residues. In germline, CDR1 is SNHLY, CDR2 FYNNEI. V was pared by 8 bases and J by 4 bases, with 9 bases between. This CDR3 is CASGPLGNTIYF. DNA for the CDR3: TGTGCCAGCGGTCCCCTAGGAAACACCATATATTTT.

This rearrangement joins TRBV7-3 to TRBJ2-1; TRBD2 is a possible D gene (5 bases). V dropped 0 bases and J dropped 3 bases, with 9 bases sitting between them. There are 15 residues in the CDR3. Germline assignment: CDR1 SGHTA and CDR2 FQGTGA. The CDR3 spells CASSLTGSGYNEQFF. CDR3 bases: TGTGCCAGCAGCTTAACGGGGAGCGGCTACAATGAGCAGTTCTTC.

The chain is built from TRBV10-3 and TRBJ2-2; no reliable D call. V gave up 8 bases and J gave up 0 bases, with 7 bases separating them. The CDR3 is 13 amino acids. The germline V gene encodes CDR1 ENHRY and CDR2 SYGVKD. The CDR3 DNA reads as TGTGCCATCTTGGCGGCGAACACCGGGGAGCTGTTTTTT. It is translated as CAILAANTGELFF.

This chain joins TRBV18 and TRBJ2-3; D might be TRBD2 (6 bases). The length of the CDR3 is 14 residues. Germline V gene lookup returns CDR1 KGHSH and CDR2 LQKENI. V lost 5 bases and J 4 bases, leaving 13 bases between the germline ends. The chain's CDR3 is CASSIREFADTQYF. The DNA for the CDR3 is TGTGCCAGCTCAATTCGGGAGTTCGCAGATACGCAGTATTTT.

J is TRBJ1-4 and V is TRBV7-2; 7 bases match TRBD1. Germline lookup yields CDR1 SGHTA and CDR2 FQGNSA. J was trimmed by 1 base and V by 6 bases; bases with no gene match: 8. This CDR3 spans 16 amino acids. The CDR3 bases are TGTGCCAGCAGGCTCAAATCAGGGGGAACTAATGAAAAACTGTTTTTT. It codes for CASRLKSGGTNEKLFF.

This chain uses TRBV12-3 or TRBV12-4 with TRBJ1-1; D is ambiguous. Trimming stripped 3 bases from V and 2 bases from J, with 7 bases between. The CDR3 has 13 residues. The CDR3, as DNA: TGTGCCAGCAGTTTTATAGATAACACTGAAGCTTTCTTT. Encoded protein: CASSFIDNTEAFF.

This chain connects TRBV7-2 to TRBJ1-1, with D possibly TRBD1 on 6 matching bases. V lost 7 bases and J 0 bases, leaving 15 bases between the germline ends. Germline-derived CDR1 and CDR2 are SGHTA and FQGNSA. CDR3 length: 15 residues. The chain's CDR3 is CASTFTGTLNTEAFF. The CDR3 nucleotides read TGTGCCAGCACCTTTACCGGGACATTGAACACTGAAGCTTTCTTT.

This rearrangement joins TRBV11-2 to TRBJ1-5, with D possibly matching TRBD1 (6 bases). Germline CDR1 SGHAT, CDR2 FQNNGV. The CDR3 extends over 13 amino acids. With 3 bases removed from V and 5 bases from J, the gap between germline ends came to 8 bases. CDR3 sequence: CASSFNRDQPQHF. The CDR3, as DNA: TGTGCCAGCAGCTTTAACAGGGATCAGCCCCAGCATTTT.

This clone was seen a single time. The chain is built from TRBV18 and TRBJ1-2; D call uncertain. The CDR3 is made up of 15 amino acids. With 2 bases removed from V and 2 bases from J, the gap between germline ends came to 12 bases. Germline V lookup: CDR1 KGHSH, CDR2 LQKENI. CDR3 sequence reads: CASSPTSRLNYGYTF. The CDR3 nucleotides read TGTGCCAGCTCACCAACTTCCAGACTGAACTATGGCTACACCTTC. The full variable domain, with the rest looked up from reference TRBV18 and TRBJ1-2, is NAGVMQNPRHLVRRRGQEARLRCSPMKGHSHVYWYRQLPEEGLKFMVYLQKENIIDESGMPKERFSAEFPKEGPSILRIQQVVRGDSAAYFCASSPTSRLNYGYTFGSGTRLTVV.

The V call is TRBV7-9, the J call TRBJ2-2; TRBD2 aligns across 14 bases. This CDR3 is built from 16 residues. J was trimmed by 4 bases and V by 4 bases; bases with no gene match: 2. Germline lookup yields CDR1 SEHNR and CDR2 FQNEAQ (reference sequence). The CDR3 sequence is CASSSGLAGVTGELFF. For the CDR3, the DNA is TGTGCCAGCAGCTCGGGACTAGCGGGAGTCACCGGGGAGCTGTTTTTT.

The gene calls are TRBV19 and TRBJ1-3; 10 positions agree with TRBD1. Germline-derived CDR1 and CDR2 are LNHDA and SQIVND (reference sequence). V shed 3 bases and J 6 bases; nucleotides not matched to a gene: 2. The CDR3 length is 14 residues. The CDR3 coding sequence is TGTGCCAGTAGTATGACAGGGGGCATAAACACCATATATTTT. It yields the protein CASSMTGGINTIYF.